The next 18 T cell receptor beta chains were all read from a single sample in a study of CD8 T cells in Susac syndrome. An input of about 0.5 to 1 ug of RNA was subjected to reverse transcription using random hexamers. TCRdb passed the immunoSEQ multiplex PCR reads through MiXCR, listing each CDR3 protein once. The sample lists about 150,000 distinct CDR3 sequences; 92% were seen once. Material: CD4+ T cells from PBMCs. The receptors shown here come from a human donor in good health.

The chain recombines TRBV28 with TRBJ2-4; D not certain. CDR1 and CDR2 from the germline V gene are MDHEN and SYDVKM. V was pared by 5 bases and J by 2 bases, with 13 bases between. The CDR3 spans 15 residues. The CDR3 DNA follows: TGTGCCAGCAGTCCCCTCAGCCGCCCCAAAAACATTCAGTACTTC. This codes for CASSPLSRPKNIQYF.

This sequence joins TRBV4-3 and TRBJ1-6, with a weak D call TRBD1 (5 bases). Germline CDR1 reads LGHNA; CDR2 reads YSLEER. The V gene lost 1 base and the J gene lost 10 bases, with 11 bases spanning the gap. The CDR3 consists of 14 residues. CDR3 loop: CASSQVRNRSPLHF. The CDR3 region has the DNA TGCGCCAGCAGCCAAGTTCGTAACAGGTCACCCCTCCACTTT.

The chain recombines TRBV6-1 with TRBJ2-7, with D possibly being TRBD1 (6 bases). From germline, CDR1 is MNHNS and CDR2 SASEGT. The CDR3 consists of 16 residues. With 3 bases removed from V and 2 bases from J, the gap between germline ends came to 17 bases. The DNA for the CDR3 is TGTGCCAGCAGTGAGTTACAGGCAGGGGAAGCCTACGAGCAGTACTTC. Protein sequence: CASSELQAGEAYEQYF.

This rearrangement joins TRBV2 to TRBJ1-1; the match to TRBD1 covers 7 bases. The V segment lost 6 bases and the J segment 5 bases; nucleotides outside the gene matches: 3. The CDR3 extends over 12 amino acids. Germline loops: CDR1 SNHLY, CDR2 FYNNEI. The CDR3 here is CASSVTGTEAFF. DNA for the CDR3: TGTGCCAGCAGCGTGACAGGGACTGAAGCTTTCTTT.

V gene TRBV28 combines with J gene TRBJ1-4; D remains unclear. V was cut by 7 bases and J by 6 bases, with 15 bases left in between. Germline V CDR1 and CDR2: MDHEN, SYDVKM. This CDR3 contains 14 residues. The chain's CDR3 is CASIPTGGDEKLFF. CDR3 coding DNA: TGTGCCAGCATCCCGACGGGAGGAGATGAAAAACTGTTTTTT. Full variable domain (rest looked up from reference TRBV28 and TRBJ1-4): DVKVTQSSRYLVKRTGEKVFLECVQDMDHENMFWYRQDPGLGLRLIYFSYDVKMKEKGDIPEGYSVSREKKERFSLILESASTNQTSMYLCASIPTGGDEKLFFGSGTQLSVL.

The chain uses TRBV5-8 and TRBJ1-3; D is possibly TRBD1 (5 bases). Trimming removed 2 bases from V and 0 bases from J, with 6 bases in between. The CDR3 has 14 residues. CDR1 and CDR2 from the germline V gene are SGHTS and YDEGEE. Here the CDR3 DNA reads TGTGCCAGCAGCTTTGGACACTCTGGAAACACCATATATTTT. Translating gives CASSFGHSGNTIYF.

The chain carries TRBV18 and TRBJ1-3; D is undetermined. There are 12 residues in the CDR3. The germline V gene encodes CDR1 KGHSH and CDR2 LQKENI. The V end lost 1 base, the J end lost 4 bases, and 2 bases lay between the germline ends. The CDR3 DNA is TGTGCCAGCTCACCACGAGGAAACACCATATATTTT. It yields the protein CASSPRGNTIYF.

The chain has TRBV2 and TRBJ2-5; 14 bases agree with TRBD2. Germline CDR1 SNHLY, CDR2 FYNNEI. The CDR3 spans 21 residues. Losses at the gene ends were 5 bases for V and 5 bases for J; bases not matched to a gene: 22. CDR3 amino acids: CASSPNLPRLAGGPNRETQYF. CDR3 nucleotides: TGTGCCAGCAGTCCAAACCTCCCGAGACTAGCGGGGGGGCCGAATAGGGAGACCCAGTACTTC.

The gene calls are TRBV7-2 and TRBJ2-2; 9 bases align to TRBD2. Germline CDR1 reads SGHTA; CDR2 reads FQGNSA. This CDR3 has 16 residues. J was trimmed by 5 bases and V by 7 bases; bases with no gene match: 11. Here the CDR3 reads CASTRGRGGRTGELFF. The CDR3 DNA reads as TGTGCCAGCACCCGGGGGCGGGGGGGCAGGACCGGGGAGCTGTTTTTT. Based on the CDR3 plus reference TRBV7-2 and TRBJ2-2, the full variable domain is GAGVSQSPSNKVTEKGKDVELRCDPISGHTALYWYRQSLGQGLEFLIYFQGNSAPDKSGLPSDRFSAERTGGSVSTLTIQRTQQEDSAVYLCASTRGRGGRTGELFFGEGSRLTVL.

In DNA form, the CDR3 reads TGCGCCAGCAGCTTGTCTCGGCAGTCCTATAATTCACCCCTCCACTTT. The encoded protein is CASSLSRQSYNSPLHF. This chain links TRBV5-1 with TRBJ1-6; D gene uncertain. The CDR3 spans 16 residues. Germline CDR1 reads SGHRS; CDR2 reads YFSETQ. The V gene lost 1 base and the J gene lost 1 base, with 9 bases spanning the gap.

This clonotype was seen a single time. This chain uses TRBV7-9 with TRBJ2-7; D may be TRBD2 (6 bases). Trimming cost V 1 base and J 0 bases, with 19 bases left between them. Germline CDR1 reads SEHNR; CDR2 reads FQNEAQ (reference sequence). CDR3 length: 18 amino acids. DNA of the CDR3: TGTGCCAGCAGCTTAGGGGCCGGCGCGGGACGACGCTCCTACGAGCAGTACTTC. It yields the protein CASSLGAGAGRRSYEQYF.

The chain couples TRBV5-1 to TRBJ1-1, with D hard to call. This CDR3 has 13 amino acids. Trimming removed 4 bases at V and 1 base at J, with 8 bases between. Looked up from germline, CDR1 is SGHRS and CDR2 is YFSETQ. For the CDR3, the DNA is TGCGCCAGCAGCGCAGCACAGAACACTGAAGCTTTCTTT. Encoded protein: CASSAAQNTEAFF.

A few counts support this clonotype. This chain links TRBV5-1 with TRBJ2-7; TRBD2 aligns across 8 bases. This CDR3 is built from 13 residues. Germline V gene lookup returns CDR1 SGHRS and CDR2 YFSETQ. J was trimmed by 8 bases and V by 4 bases; bases with no gene match: 8. The CDR3 sequence: CASSRVAGLKQYF. CDR3 in DNA: TGCGCCAGCAGCCGTGTAGCGGGGCTAAAGCAGTACTTC.

This rearrangement joins TRBV5-1 to TRBJ2-7; a weak D match, TRBD2 (6 bases). The V gene's germline CDR1 is SGHRS and CDR2 YFSETQ. The length of the CDR3 is 14 residues. The V gene lost 0 bases and the J gene lost 5 bases, with 12 bases spanning the gap. The CDR3 spells CASSLAKPSDEQYF. The CDR3, as DNA: TGCGCCAGCAGCTTGGCCAAGCCTAGCGACGAGCAGTACTTC.

The chain has TRBV10-1 and TRBJ2-7; 9 nucleotides agree with TRBD1. The length of the CDR3 is 14 residues. The germline V gene encodes CDR1 WNHNN and CDR2 SYGVQD (reference sequence). After removal of 4 bases from V and 8 bases from J, the junction contained 9 bases not matched to a gene. The CDR3 here is CASSAGTGYEKQYF. The CDR3 DNA follows: TGCGCCAGCAGTGCGGGGACAGGGTACGAGAAGCAGTACTTC.

There are a few counts of this clonotype. The chain is built from TRBV29-1 and TRBJ1-1, with D possibly TRBD1 on 6 matching bases. Germline V gene sequence: CDR1 SQVTM, CDR2 ANQGSEA. Trimming cost V 2 bases and J 3 bases, with 10 bases left between them. CDR3 size: 13 residues. The CDR3 nucleotides read TGCAGCGTTGAACGGGCAGGGGACACTGAAGCTTTCTTT. This codes for CSVERAGDTEAFF. Filled out from reference TRBV29-1 and TRBJ1-1, the complete variable domain reads SAVISQKPSRDICQRGTSLTIQCQVDSQVTMMFWYRQQPGQSLTLIATANQGSEATYESGFVIDKFPISRPNLTFSTLTVSNMSPEDSSIYLCSVERAGDTEAFFGQGTRLTVV.

J is TRBJ1-2 and V is TRBV19, with TRBD1 matching 10 bases. The ends lost 4 bases at V and 3 bases at J; junction bases unmatched: 2. CDR3 length: 14 residues. CDR1 and CDR2 (germline): LNHDA, SQIVND (reference sequence). CDR3 sequence: CASSKTGGDYGYTF. For the CDR3, the DNA is TGTGCCAGTAGTAAGACAGGGGGCGACTATGGCTACACCTTC. The entire variable domain, with the rest obtained from reference TRBV19 and TRBJ1-2, is as follows: DGGITQSPKYLFRKEGQNVTLSCEQNLNHDAMYWYRQDPGQGLRLIYYSQIVNDFQKGDIAEGYSVSREKKESFPLTVTSAQKNPTAFYLCASSKTGGDYGYTFGSGTRLTVV.

V and J are TRBV20-1 and TRBJ2-5; the D gene is possibly TRBD2 (5 bases). The CDR3 contains 15 residues. Germline V gene sequence: CDR1 DFQATT, CDR2 SNEGSKA (reference sequence). Trimming pared 6 bases from V and 0 bases from J, leaving 17 bases between. In DNA form, the CDR3 reads TGCAGTGCACCTCCCTCGGGGTGGTACCAAGAGACCCAGTACTTC. Amino acid sequence: CSAPPSGWYQETQYF.